These T cell receptor beta chains were read from a single sample in a study of blood T cell repertoires in COVID-19. The table came from immunoSEQ multiplex PCR; TCRdb's copy has only in-frame clones and leaves some out. The sample lists 25,000 to 30,000 clones; approximately 85% were seen once. Sequencing used peripheral blood. The source is an elderly woman with COVID-19, enrolled during active disease. CDR3s include the opening cysteine and the closing phenylalanine or tryptophan. A D gene is named only where the DNA matches it firmly. For some rows the clone size is stated as once, few or many, or as a class when expanded; others skip it.

clone_size,d_call,j_call,v_call,cdr3_aa,cdr3_nt
.,.,TRBJ1-6,TRBV6-6,CASSSPTGTGGSPLHF,TGTGCCAGCAGCTCCCCAACAGGGACGGGGGGTTCACCCCTCCACTTT
.,TRBD2,TRBJ2-1,TRBV7-2,CASSLRLAGGQFYNEQFF,TGTGCCAGCAGCTTAAGACTAGCGGGGGGACAATTTTACAATGAGCAGTTCTTC
.,TRBD2,TRBJ2-7,TRBV27,CASSLGREGYEQYF,TGTGCCAGCAGTTTAGGTAGGGAGGGCTACGAGCAGTACTTC
.,.,TRBJ2-1,TRBV6-4,CASSVGSALYNEQFF,TGTGCCAGCAGTGTCGGTTCTGCCTTGTACAATGAGCAGTTCTTC
.,TRBD2,TRBJ2-7,TRBV5-1,CASSLGGSSYEQYF,TGCGCCAGCAGCTTGGGCGGGAGCTCCTACGAGCAGTACTTC
once,.,TRBJ2-5,TRBV29-1,CSVGGQAGETQYF,TGCAGCGTTGGTGGACAGGCGGGGGAGACCCAGTACTTC
.,.,TRBJ2-7,TRBV5-1,CASSFRDWSYEQYF,TGCGCCAGCAGCTTTAGGGACTGGTCCTACGAGCAGTACTTC
.,.,TRBJ1-3,TRBV30,CAWSWAGLISGNTIYF,TGTGCCTGGAGTTGGGCAGGGCTGATCTCTGGAAACACCATATATTTT
once,.,TRBJ1-4,TRBV11-2,CASSPERVNLGKLFF,TGTGCCAGCAGCCCAGAGCGAGTGAATCTAGGAAAACTGTTTTTT
.,.,TRBJ1-6,TRBV6-5,CASSYRGLLTSPLHF,TGTGCCAGCAGTTACCGAGGACTCCTTACTTCACCCCTCCACTTT
.,.,TRBJ1-1,TRBV11-2,CASRGQGRTEAFF,TGTGCCAGCAGGGGGCAGGGAAGAACTGAAGCTTTCTTT
.,TRBD2,TRBJ2-1,TRBV4-2,CASSQVLAGNNEQFF,TGTGCCAGCAGCCAAGTATTAGCGGGGAACAATGAGCAGTTCTTC
once,.,TRBJ1-6,TRBV6-5,CASSIYTGNSPLHF,TGTGCCAGCAGCATATATACAGGAAATTCACCCCTCCACTTT
.,.,TRBJ1-2,TRBV19,CASRDGNLIYGYTF,TGTGCCAGTAGGGACGGGAACCTAATATATGGCTACACCTTC
.,.,TRBJ1-2,TRBV10-3,CAISENNLTF,TGTGCCATCAGTGAGAACAACCTCACCTTC
.,TRBD2,TRBJ2-7,TRBV6-5,CASKAGGSYEQYF,TGTGCCAGCAAGGCGGGGGGCTCCTACGAGCAGTACTTC
.,TRBD1,TRBJ2-3,TRBV5-1,CASTNRGPSTDTQYF,TGCGCCAGCACCAACAGGGGGCCTAGCACAGATACGCAGTATTTT
.,TRBD1,TRBJ1-2,TRBV5-6,CASRHGQGDGYTF,TGTGCCAGCAGACATGGACAGGGAGATGGCTACACCTTC
.,TRBD1,TRBJ1-2,TRBV19,CASSYRGQDGYTF,TGTGCCAGTAGTTACAGGGGTCAGGATGGCTACACCTTC
.,.,TRBJ2-7,TRBV5-1,CASSLASMKGAYEQYF,TGCGCCAGCAGCTTGGCCAGCATGAAGGGAGCCTACGAGCAGTACTTC
.,TRBD1,TRBJ1-2,TRBV3-1/TRBV3-2,CASSDAGQGVHGYTF,TGTGCCAGCAGTGATGCGGGACAGGGGGTTCATGGCTACACCTTC
.,TRBD2,TRBJ2-7,TRBV2,CASTKTGGAYEQYF,TGTGCCAGCACAAAGACGGGGGGGGCCTACGAGCAGTACTTC
.,.,TRBJ1-2,TRBV25-1,CASRAGQAYGYTF,TGTGCCAGCAGAGCAGGGCAGGCCTATGGCTACACCTTC
.,.,TRBJ2-2,TRBV5-1,CASSFTGGKTGELFF,TGCGCCAGCAGCTTCACGGGGGGCAAAACCGGGGAGCTGTTTTTT
.,TRBD2,TRBJ2-7,TRBV6-2/TRBV6-3,CASSYGGGPLTYEQYF,TGTGCCAGCAGTTACGGCGGGGGGCCCTTAACCTACGAGCAGTACTTC
.,.,TRBJ1-3,TRBV28,CASSHDGLGNTIYF,TGTGCCAGCAGTCACGACGGGTTAGGTAACACCATATATTTT
.,TRBD1,TRBJ2-7,TRBV27,CASSALGQAPVDEQYF,TGTGCCAGCAGTGCCCTGGGACAGGCCCCTGTCGACGAGCAGTACTTC
.,.,TRBJ1-2,TRBV6-5,CASNGAGGYTF,TGTGCCAGCAACGGGGCGGGAGGCTACACCTTC
.,.,TRBJ2-2,TRBV15,CATSQVAARAGELFF,TGTGCCACCAGCCAGGTAGCGGCTAGGGCCGGGGAGCTGTTTTTT
.,TRBD1,TRBJ2-1,TRBV6-5,CASSRGTGLYNEQFF,TGTGCCAGCAGCCGCGGGACAGGGTTATACAATGAGCAGTTCTTC
.,.,TRBJ1-6,TRBV7-9,CASSSDAGLGNSPLHF,TGTGCCAGCAGCTCCGACGCCGGACTGGGAAATTCACCCCTCCACTTT
once,.,TRBJ2-5,TRBV7-2,CASSQGMVETQYF,TGTGCCAGCAGCCAGGGTATGGTGGAGACCCAGTACTTC
.,.,TRBJ2-5,TRBV5-1,CASSLVARQETQYF,TGCGCCAGCAGCTTGGTAGCTCGTCAAGAGACCCAGTACTTC
.,.,TRBJ2-3,TRBV18,CASSSSTDTQYF,TGTGCCAGCTCATCAAGCACAGATACGCAGTATTTT
.,TRBD1,TRBJ2-2,TRBV5-6,CASNRQGAGTGELFF,TGTGCCAGCAACCGACAGGGGGCAGGGACCGGGGAGCTGTTTTTT
.,TRBD1,TRBJ1-4,TRBV6-5,CASRDRETNEKLFF,TGTGCCAGCAGAGACAGGGAAACTAATGAAAAACTGTTTTTT
.,.,TRBJ2-3,TRBV25-1,CASSEAGSGTDTQYF,TGTGCCAGCAGTGAAGCCGGGTCGGGCACAGATACGCAGTATTTT
.,TRBD2,TRBJ2-7,TRBV19,CASSPSGGASGQYF,TGTGCCAGTAGTCCTAGCGGGGGGGCCTCTGGGCAGTACTTC
few,.,TRBJ1-2,TRBV5-1,CASSLAASDYGYTF,TGCGCCAGCAGCTTGGCAGCGTCGGACTATGGCTACACCTTC
.,.,TRBJ2-7,TRBV30,CAWTTGGRYNF,TGTGCCTGGACCACCGGGGGACGATACAACTTC